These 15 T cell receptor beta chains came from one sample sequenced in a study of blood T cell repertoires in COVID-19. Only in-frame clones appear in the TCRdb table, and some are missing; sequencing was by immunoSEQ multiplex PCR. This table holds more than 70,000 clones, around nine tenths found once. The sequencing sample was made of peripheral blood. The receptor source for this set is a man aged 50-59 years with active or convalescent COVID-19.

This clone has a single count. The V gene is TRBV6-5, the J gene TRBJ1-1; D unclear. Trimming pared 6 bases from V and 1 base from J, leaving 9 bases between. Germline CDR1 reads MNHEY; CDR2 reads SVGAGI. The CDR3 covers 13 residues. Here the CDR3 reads CASRKLGNTEAFF. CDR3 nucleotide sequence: TGTGCCAGCAGAAAACTAGGGAACACTGAAGCTTTCTTT.

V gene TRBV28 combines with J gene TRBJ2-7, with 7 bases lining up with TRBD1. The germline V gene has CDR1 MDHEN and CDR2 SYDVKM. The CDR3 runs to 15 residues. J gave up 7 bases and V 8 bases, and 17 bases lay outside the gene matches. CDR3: CASGTTGVGAGEQYV. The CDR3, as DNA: TGTGCCAGCGGGACCACAGGGGTCGGGGCCGGTGAGCAGTACGTC.

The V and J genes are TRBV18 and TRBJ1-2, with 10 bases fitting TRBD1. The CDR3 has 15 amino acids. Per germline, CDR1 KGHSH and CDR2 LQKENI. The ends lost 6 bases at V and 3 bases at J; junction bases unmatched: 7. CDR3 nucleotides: TGTGCCAGCTCGCCTAGACAGGGGGCGGACTATGGCTACACCTTC. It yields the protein CASSPRQGADYGYTF.

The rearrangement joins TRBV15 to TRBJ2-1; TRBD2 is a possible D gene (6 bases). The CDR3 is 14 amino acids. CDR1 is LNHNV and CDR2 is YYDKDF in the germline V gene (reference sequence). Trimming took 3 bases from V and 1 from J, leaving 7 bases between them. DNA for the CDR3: TGTGCCACCAGCAGGGGGGGATCCTACAATGAGCAGTTCTTC. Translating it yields CATSRGGSYNEQFF.

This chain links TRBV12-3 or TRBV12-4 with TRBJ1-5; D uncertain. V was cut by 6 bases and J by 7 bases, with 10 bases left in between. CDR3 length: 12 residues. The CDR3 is CASRLTDQPQHF. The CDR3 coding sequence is TGTGCCAGCAGATTAACAGACCAGCCCCAGCATTTT.

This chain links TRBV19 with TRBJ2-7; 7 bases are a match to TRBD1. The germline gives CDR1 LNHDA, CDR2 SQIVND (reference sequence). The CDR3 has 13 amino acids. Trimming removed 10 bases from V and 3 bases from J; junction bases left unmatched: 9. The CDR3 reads CATTPRDSYEQYF. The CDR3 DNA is TGTGCCACCACCCCCCGGGACAGCTACGAGCAGTACTTC.

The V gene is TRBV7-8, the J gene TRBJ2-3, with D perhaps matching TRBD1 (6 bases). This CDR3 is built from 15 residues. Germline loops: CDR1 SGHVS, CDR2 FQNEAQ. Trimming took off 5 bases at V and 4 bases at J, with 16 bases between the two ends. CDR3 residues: CASSPRTVTADTQYF. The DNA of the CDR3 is TGTGCCAGCAGCCCCCGGACAGTCACAGCAGATACGCAGTATTTT.

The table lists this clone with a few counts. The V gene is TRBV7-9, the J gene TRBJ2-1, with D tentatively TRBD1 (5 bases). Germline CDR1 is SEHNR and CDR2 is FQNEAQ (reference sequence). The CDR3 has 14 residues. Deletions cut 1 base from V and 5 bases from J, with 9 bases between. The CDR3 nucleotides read TGTGCCAGCAGCTTAGGGGCAGGGAACAATGAGCAGTTCTTC. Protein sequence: CASSLGAGNNEQFF.

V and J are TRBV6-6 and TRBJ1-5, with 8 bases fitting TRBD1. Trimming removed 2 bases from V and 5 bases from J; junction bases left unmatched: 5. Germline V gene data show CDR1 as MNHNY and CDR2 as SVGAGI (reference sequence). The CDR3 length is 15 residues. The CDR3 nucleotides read TGTGCCAGCAGTTACAGGACAGGGCATTATCAGCCCCAGCATTTT. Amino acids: CASSYRTGHYQPQHF.

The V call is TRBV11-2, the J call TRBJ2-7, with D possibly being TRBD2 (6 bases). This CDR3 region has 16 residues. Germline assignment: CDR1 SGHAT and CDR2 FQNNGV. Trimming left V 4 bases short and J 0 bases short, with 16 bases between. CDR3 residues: CASSSPRVAVSYEQYF. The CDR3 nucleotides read TGTGCCAGCAGCTCCCCCCGGGTAGCGGTCTCCTACGAGCAGTACTTC.

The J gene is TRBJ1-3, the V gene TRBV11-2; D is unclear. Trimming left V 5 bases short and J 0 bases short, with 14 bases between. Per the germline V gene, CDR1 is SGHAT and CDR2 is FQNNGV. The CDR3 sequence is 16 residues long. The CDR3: CASSTPERLSGNTIYF. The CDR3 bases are TGTGCCAGCAGCACCCCTGAACGACTCTCTGGAAACACCATATATTTT.

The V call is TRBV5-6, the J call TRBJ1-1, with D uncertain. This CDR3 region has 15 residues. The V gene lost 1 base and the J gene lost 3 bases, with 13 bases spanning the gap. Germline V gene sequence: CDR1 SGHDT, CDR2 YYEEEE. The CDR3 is CASSLTAGWYTEAFF. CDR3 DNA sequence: TGTGCCAGCAGCTTGACGGCAGGATGGTACACTGAAGCTTTCTTT.

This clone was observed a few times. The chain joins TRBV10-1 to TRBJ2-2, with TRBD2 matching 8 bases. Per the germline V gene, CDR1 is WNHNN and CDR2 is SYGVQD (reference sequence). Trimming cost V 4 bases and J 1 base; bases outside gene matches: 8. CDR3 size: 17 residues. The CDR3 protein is CASSGTPGLGNTGELFF. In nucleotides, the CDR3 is TGCGCCAGCAGTGGAACTCCGGGACTAGGGAACACCGGGGAGCTGTTTTTT.

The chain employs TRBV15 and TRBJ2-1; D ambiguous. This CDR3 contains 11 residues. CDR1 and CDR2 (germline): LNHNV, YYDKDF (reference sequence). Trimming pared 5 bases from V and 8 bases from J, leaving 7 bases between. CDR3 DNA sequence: TGTGCCACCAGCGCCCGGGATGAGCAGTTCTTC. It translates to CATSARDEQFF.

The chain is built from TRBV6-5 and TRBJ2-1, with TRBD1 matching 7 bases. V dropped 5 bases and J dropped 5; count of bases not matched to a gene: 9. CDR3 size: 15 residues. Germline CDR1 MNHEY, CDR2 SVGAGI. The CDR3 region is CASSNLRTGHNEQFF. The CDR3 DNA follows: TGTGCCAGCAGTAATCTCAGGACAGGTCACAATGAGCAGTTCTTC.